This passage covers 9 T cell receptor beta chains from one sample sequenced in a study of response to subunit inactivated influenza vaccine. TCRdb recomputed calls from the RT-PCR reads with MiXCR, one row per CDR3 protein. The sample shows roughly 460,000 distinct CDR3 sequences, 9.5% to 13% of them seen only once. The material was PBMCs from blood, obtained roughly 47 days after vaccination. The receptors here all came from a man aged 45-65 years who received an inactivated influenza vaccine.

This clonotype has ten or more counts. The chain employs TRBV28 and TRBJ2-1; 8 nucleotides agree with TRBD2. Looked up from germline, CDR1 is MDHEN and CDR2 is SYDVKM. This CDR3 is built from 15 residues. J lost 3 bases, V lost 1 base, and 2 bases had no gene match. The CDR3: CASSLLAGRYNEQFF. The CDR3 DNA sequence: TGTGCCAGCAGTTTATTAGCGGGACGCTACAATGAGCAGTTCTTC.

The chain uses TRBV11-2 and TRBJ1-4; D gene ambiguous. The germline V gene encodes CDR1 SGHAT and CDR2 FQNNGV. This CDR3 is built from 14 residues. V was trimmed by 4 bases and J by 7 bases, leaving 13 bases between them. Here the CDR3 reads CASSYGRRGEKLFF. CDR3 sequence (DNA): TGTGCCAGCAGCTACGGACGTCGGGGTGAAAAACTGTTTTTT.

The chain has TRBV12-3 or TRBV12-4 and TRBJ2-5; 9 nucleotides line up with TRBD1. The CDR3 is made up of 15 amino acids. The V gene end was trimmed by 4 bases and the J gene end by 5 bases; junction bases not matched to a gene: 8. CDR3 sequence: CASSSGTGSDETQYF. DNA for the CDR3: TGTGCCAGCAGTTCCGGGACAGGGTCCGACGAGACCCAGTACTTC.

CDR3 loop: CASSLDGRSYGYTF. The CDR3 region has the DNA TGTGCCAGCAGCTTGGACGGACGGAGCTATGGCTACACCTTC. V gene TRBV5-8 combines with J gene TRBJ1-2; no definite D call. Looked up from germline, CDR1 is SGHTS and CDR2 is YDEGEE. The CDR3 runs to 14 residues. The V end lost 0 bases, the J end lost 4 bases, and 10 bases lay between the germline ends. The full variable domain, its missing parts supplied by reference TRBV5-8 and TRBJ1-2, is EAGVTQSPTHLIKTRGQQATLRCSPISGHTSVYWYQQALGLGLQFLLWYDEGEERNRGNFPPRFSGRQFPNYSSELNVNALELEDSALYLCASSLDGRSYGYTFGSGTRLTVV.

This clonotype was found a few times. The chain combines TRBV7-2 with TRBJ2-5, with 11 bases lining up with TRBD2. V lost 5 bases to trimming and J lost 2 bases; unmatched junction nucleotides: 10. CDR3 length: 17 amino acids. Per germline, CDR1 SGHTA and CDR2 FQGNSA. The CDR3 reads CASSRGTSGGGQETQYF. CDR3 nucleotides: TGTGCCAGCAGCCGAGGGACTAGCGGAGGGGGGCAAGAGACCCAGTACTTC.

This clonotype has only a few counts. V usage is TRBV11-2 and J usage is TRBJ2-1, with D perhaps being TRBD1 or TRBD2 (5 bases each). V was cut by 5 bases and J by 2 bases, with 19 bases left in between. CDR3 length: 17 amino acids. Germline V CDR1 and CDR2: SGHAT, FQNNGV. CDR3 DNA sequence: TGTGCCAGCAGCCCCCATAGGGGCGGGCCCACCTACAATGAGCAGTTCTTC. Protein sequence: CASSPHRGGPTYNEQFF.

About this clonotype itself: Germline and junction disagree at one end, which may indicate a read error. The gene calls are TRBV6-2 or TRBV6-3 and TRBJ2-4; tentative D call: TRBD2 (5 bases). CDR3 length: 17 residues. The germline V gene encodes CDR1 MNHEY and CDR2 SVGEGT. The CDR3 DNA reads as TGTGCCTGCAGTTTTCCGATTCCCGGAGGATCCAAAAACATTCAGTACTTC. Its translation: CACSFPIPGGSKNIQYF.

This clonotype was picked up many times. The chain employs TRBV7-2 and TRBJ2-4; a weak D match, TRBD1 (6 bases). Germline-derived CDR1 and CDR2 are SGHTA and FQGNSA. Deletions cut 8 bases from V and 3 bases from J, with 14 bases between. The CDR3 extends over 14 amino acids. The CDR3 sequence is CASASGQRKNIQYF. CDR3 sequence (DNA): TGTGCCAGCGCCTCGGGACAACGCAAAAACATTCAGTACTTC.

This clonotype has a handful of counts. V and J are TRBV6-2 or TRBV6-3 and TRBJ2-1; the D is unclear. Germline CDR1 MNHEY, CDR2 SVGEGT. V was shortened by 5 bases and J by 15 bases, with 32 bases between the two germline ends. This CDR3 is 17 amino acids long. The CDR3 spells CASSPTLRRNPPEDPFF. The DNA for the CDR3 is TGTGCCAGCAGTCCCACCCTGAGGCGGAACCCCCCAGAAGATCCGTTCTTC.